Reported below is one TCR beta chain. As yet, its antigen is unknown. This record belongs to a study of T cell repertoires in cytomegalovirus infection. Turning to the study itself: The authors used CMV epitopes that were HLA-C-restricted (recently identified) and HLA-B-restricted (well studied). CMV infection and matching HLA type were both indicated by public TCR beta signatures. Points from the study as a whole: Using cumulative public TCR beta family frequency, the authors identified those who carried CMV together with the relevant HLA. Ex vivo, HLA-C-restricted CMV-specific TCR beta clonotypes prevailed over the rest of the response.

Trimming cost V 2 bases and J 2 bases, with 10 bases left between them. Germline V lookup: CDR1 MNHEY, CDR2 SMNVEV (reference sequence). The CDR3 covers 14 residues. From the reads, TCRdb called clonotypes with MiXCR, one entry per CDR3 protein. The repertoire consists of 650,000 to 900,000 distinct CDR3 sequences, with 32% occurring once and the leading ten covering roughly 12%. This TCR was recovered from a human donor in good health (CMV status not recorded). Some clones in this sample may be carry-over from other donors' samples. The genes are TRBV27 and TRBJ2-7; D possibly corresponds to TRBD1 (5 bases). The sequencing here drew on cultured CD8+ T cells from PBMCs, taken from culture after CMV antigen stimulation. The DNA of the CDR3 is TGTGCCAGCAGTTTAAGGGCCAGGGCCTACGAGCAGTACTTC. Protein: CASSLRARAYEQYF.